This passage covers 26 T cell receptor beta chains from one sample sequenced in a study of CD8+CD57+ T cells in acquired aplastic anemia. The study profiled TCR beta VDJ and CDR3 using genomic DNA as template. TCRdb re-derived calls from the reads in MiXCR, one entry per CDR3 protein. The sample contains 150,000 to 200,000 distinct CDR3 sequences, around three fifths of which appear only once. The sample consisted of sorted CD4+, CD8+, or CD8+CD57+ T cells (not recorded which) from PBMCs. The receptors were sampled from a human donor with severe aplastic anemia or a healthy control (not recorded which).

The chain combines TRBV20-1 with TRBJ1-2; tentative D call: TRBD1 (5 bases). Trimming cost V 3 bases and J 0 bases, with 11 bases left between them. Germline V CDR1 and CDR2: DFQATT, SNEGSKA (reference sequence). There are 14 residues in the CDR3. CDR3 in amino acids: CSARWGNSNYGYTF. The CDR3 DNA reads TGCAGTGCTAGGTGGGGCAACTCTAACTATGGCTACACCTTC.

This clonotype was counted once. CDR3 in amino acids: CATSDRPGPGTSGSHEQYF. CDR3 nucleotides: TGTGCCACCAGTGATCGCCCCGGTCCCGGGACTAGCGGGAGCCACGAGCAGTACTTC. The chain joins TRBV24-1 to TRBJ2-7; TRBD2 aligns across 14 bases. The V gene's germline CDR1 is KGHDR and CDR2 SFDVKD. This CDR3 has 19 amino acids. V was pared by 3 bases and J by 5 bases, with 14 bases of the junction left unmatched.

This clonotype was seen a few times. The rearrangement uses TRBV2 and TRBJ1-1, with unresolved D. Germline loops: CDR1 SNHLY, CDR2 FYNNEI. Trimming cost V 8 bases and J 2 bases, with 9 bases left between them. This CDR3 is built from 12 residues. The CDR3 loop reads CASLIGNTEAFF. Here the CDR3 DNA reads TGTGCCAGCTTGATCGGCAACACTGAAGCTTTCTTT.

This clonotype was found many times. The gene calls are TRBV7-8 and TRBJ2-1; 7 nucleotides line up with TRBD2. Germline trimming cut 5 bases from V and 8 bases from J; bases unmatched to any gene: 15. CDR1 and CDR2 from the germline V gene are SGHVS and FQNEAQ. CDR3 length equals 16 residues. The CDR3 region has the DNA TGTGCCAGCAGCCGCCCCGCCAGCGGGGTAGGCCATGAGCAGTTCTTC. It is translated as CASSRPASGVGHEQFF.

Comments on this clonotype: At one end, the junction sequence differs from germline, possibly due to a read error. V usage is TRBV2 and J usage is TRBJ2-7; D gene ambiguous. The CDR3 has 13 amino acids. In germline, CDR1 is SNHLY, CDR2 FYNNEI. The CDR3 DNA reads TGTGCCACCAGTGGATTGGGGACCTACGAGCAGTACTTC. Protein product: CATSGLGTYEQYF.

A note on this clonotype: A read error may be the cause here, since a much bigger clone is one base away. This chain joins TRBV2 and TRBJ2-1; no firm D call. V lost 7 bases and J 3 bases, leaving 16 bases between the germline ends. The CDR3 has 15 amino acids. The V gene's germline CDR1 is SNHLY and CDR2 FYNNEI. The DNA of the CDR3 is TGTGCCAGCATCCCCAAAGTAGGGATCTACAATGAGCAGTTCTTC. As protein: CASIPKVGIYNEQFF.

V is TRBV19 and J is TRBJ2-1; 7 positions agree with TRBD1. Germline trimming cut 6 bases from V and 3 bases from J; bases unmatched to any gene: 2. The CDR3 extends over 13 amino acids. Germline CDR1 reads LNHDA; CDR2 reads SQIVND (reference sequence). The CDR3 reads CASRRGLYNEQFF. The CDR3 DNA sequence: TGTGCCAGTAGGAGGGGGCTCTACAATGAGCAGTTCTTC.

This sequence joins TRBV19 and TRBJ2-7; 11 nucleotides match TRBD2. Trimming took 5 bases from V and 8 from J; bases not matched to a gene: 8. The CDR3 runs to 14 residues. The germline V gene has CDR1 LNHDA and CDR2 SQIVND (reference sequence). CDR3 loop: CASSVLAGAYKQYF. CDR3 DNA sequence: TGTGCCAGTAGTGTACTAGCGGGAGCATACAAGCAGTACTTC. The full variable domain, rest sourced from reference TRBV19 and TRBJ2-7, is DGGITQSPKYLFRKEGQNVTLSCEQNLNHDAMYWYRQDPGQGLRLIYYSQIVNDFQKGDIAEGYSVSREKKESFPLTVTSAQKNPTAFYLCASSVLAGAYKQYFGPGTRLTVT.

The rearrangement joins TRBV15 to TRBJ2-7; D ambiguous. V was clipped by 3 bases and J by 5 bases, with 14 bases between them. The CDR3 is 14 residues long. The germline V gene encodes CDR1 LNHNV and CDR2 YYDKDF (reference sequence). The chain's CDR3 is CATSSQLIGDEQYF. The CDR3 DNA reads TGTGCCACCAGCAGTCAGTTGATAGGCGACGAGCAGTACTTC.

As regards this clonotype: The junction and the germline gene differ at one end; a read error may be behind it. The genes are TRBV7-7 and TRBJ2-3; D remains unclear. Looked up from germline, CDR1 is SSHAT and CDR2 is FNYEAQ (reference sequence). This CDR3 region has 13 residues. CDR3 region: CASSQNSGDTQYF. For the CDR3, the DNA is TGTGCTAGCAGCCAAAACAGTGGGGATACGCAGTATTTT.

This clonotype occurred a few times. The chain joins TRBV27 to TRBJ2-7, with D possibly matching TRBD1 (6 bases). The CDR3 totals 13 residues. Trimming shortened V by 7 bases and J by 6 bases, and 16 bases separated the two germline ends. The germline gives CDR1 MNHEY, CDR2 SMNVEV (reference sequence). CDR3 amino acids: CASTGPGDLEQYF. CDR3 nucleotides: TGTGCCAGCACGGGGCCAGGGGACCTCGAGCAGTACTTC.

The chain joins TRBV2 to TRBJ2-7; the D gene could be TRBD1 or TRBD2 (6 bases each). Germline V gives CDR1 SNHLY, CDR2 FYNNEI. V was shortened by 11 bases and J by 3 bases, with 17 bases between the two germline ends. The CDR3 runs to 13 residues. The CDR3 DNA reads as TGTGCCGGAGGGGGAGAAAAGGGCTACGAGCAGTACTTC. It is translated as CAGGGEKGYEQYF.

In regard to this clonotype: The junction departs from the called germline gene at one end, perhaps through a read error. The chain couples TRBV10-3 to TRBJ1-5; maybe TRBD1 (6 bases). Germline values: CDR1 ENHRY, CDR2 SYGVKD. This CDR3 region has 15 residues. The CDR3 DNA reads TGTGCCAGCAGTACATCATACGGGACAAGTCAGCCCCAGCATTTT. It yields the protein CASSTSYGTSQPQHF.

This clonotype is a singleton in its sample. V usage is TRBV4-2 and J usage is TRBJ1-2; 9 bases are shared with TRBD1. The CDR3 contains 14 residues. The junction had 7 bases not matched to a gene; V was cut back by 5 bases and J by 6 bases. Germline V gene data show CDR1 as LGHNA and CDR2 as YNFKEQ. The DNA of the CDR3 is TGTGCCAGCAGCTTAGGGACAGGGTCAGATGGCTACACCTTC. Amino acids: CASSLGTGSDGYTF.

CDR3 protein: CASSLVPERTNSPLHF. In nucleotides, the CDR3 is TGTGCCAGCAGCTTAGTTCCGGAGCGCACTAATTCACCCCTCCACTTT. The chain joins TRBV7-2 to TRBJ1-6, with no clear D. The length of the CDR3 is 16 residues. Germline CDR1 is SGHTA and CDR2 is FQGNSA. V was trimmed by 1 base and J by 6 bases, leaving 13 bases between them.

The table lists this clonotype with many counts. This rearrangement joins TRBV7-8 to TRBJ2-2, with TRBD2 identical over 8 bases. V shed 1 base, J shed 5 bases, and the junction held 15 bases outside the gene matches. CDR1 SGHVS and CDR2 FQNEAQ come from the germline V gene. This CDR3 region has 19 residues. DNA of the CDR3: TGTGCCAGCAGCTTAGGCTTCCCGTCTGCGGGGGGTCCAACCGGGGAGCTGTTTTTT. Protein product: CASSLGFPSAGGPTGELFF.

The chain carries TRBV7-3 and TRBJ2-7, with 11 bases fitting TRBD2. The CDR3 is 14 residues long. With V trimmed by 5 bases and J by 11 bases, 11 bases remained unmatched. Per germline, CDR1 SGHTA and CDR2 FQGTGA. The CDR3 DNA is TGTGCCAGCAGCCAAGGGGGGGGACTAGCGGAGAAGTACTTC. Its translation: CASSQGGGLAEKYF.

This clonotype was counted a single time. Germline and junction disagree at one end, which may indicate a read error. V usage is TRBV5-6 and J usage is TRBJ1-4; no reliable D call. This CDR3 is 11 amino acids long. Germline V gene sequence: CDR1 SGHDT, CDR2 YYEEEE. The CDR3 DNA reads as TGTGCCAGCAGCTTGGAAGGGCAGAGTTGTTTT. The encoded protein is CASSLEGQSCF.

Ten or more counts support this clonotype. This rearrangement joins TRBV4-1 to TRBJ2-7, with a possible D match to TRBD2 (5 bases). The CDR3 contains 15 residues. The V end lost 0 bases, the J end lost 3 bases, and 12 bases lay between the germline ends. Germline lookup yields CDR1 MGHRA and CDR2 YSYEKL. In DNA form, the CDR3 reads TGCGCCAGCAGCCAAGAAAAGCGGATCAACTACGAGCAGTACTTC. This sequence encodes CASSQEKRINYEQYF.

This clonotype was detected a few times. A much larger clone differs by one base, so this may be a read error. The chain uses TRBV5-6 and TRBJ1-4; 7 nucleotides agree with TRBD1. The CDR3 loop spans 15 amino acids. The V gene's germline CDR1 is SGHDT and CDR2 YYEEEE. The CDR3 DNA is TGTGCCAGCAGCTTGTATCAGGGGGGCCGTGAAAGACTGTTTTTT. This encodes CASSLYQGGRERLFF.

The rearrangement links TRBV25-1 to TRBJ2-5; weak D call: TRBD1 (6 bases). Per the germline V gene, CDR1 is MGHDK and CDR2 is SYGVNS. CDR3 size: 14 residues. V dropped 3 bases and J dropped 1 base, with 9 bases sitting between them. The CDR3 nucleotides read TGTGCCAGCAGTGATTTGGACAGCCAAGAGACCCAGTACTTC. It encodes CASSDLDSQETQYF.

The rearrangement joins TRBV29-1 to TRBJ1-1; perhaps TRBD1 as D (5 bases). The CDR3 loop spans 13 amino acids. CDR1 is SQVTM, CDR2 ANQGSEA, per germline. Trimming took off 3 bases at V and 0 bases at J, with 8 bases between the two ends. The CDR3 sequence: CSVEAGLNTEAFF. Here the CDR3 DNA reads TGCAGCGTTGAGGCAGGGCTGAACACTGAAGCTTTCTTT.

V is TRBV7-8 and J is TRBJ2-5; D is uncertain. The germline CDR1 and CDR2 sequences are SGHVS and FQNEAQ. The CDR3 contains 14 residues. V was pared by 3 bases and J by 1 base, with 9 bases between. CDR3 sequence reads: CASSFRRIQETQYF. DNA of the CDR3: TGTGCCAGCAGCTTCCGCCGGATCCAAGAGACCCAGTACTTC.

The V and J genes are TRBV2 and TRBJ2-1; TRBD1 matches at 7 bases. Germline V gene lookup returns CDR1 SNHLY and CDR2 FYNNEI. The CDR3 has 14 amino acids. Unmatched junction bases numbered 4, after V lost 1 base and J lost 7 bases. The CDR3, as DNA: TGTGCCAGCAGTGAAGGACAGGGCGGAAATGAGCAGTTCTTC. Amino acid sequence: CASSEGQGGNEQFF.

The chain joins TRBV10-3 to TRBJ2-1; TRBD1 matches 9 bases. The germline V gene has CDR1 ENHRY and CDR2 SYGVKD. With V trimmed by 4 bases and J by 8 bases, 12 bases remained unmatched. This CDR3 comprises 16 residues. CDR3 DNA: TGTGCCATCAGTGCCGACGTCCGGGGGACAGGGTATGAGCAGTTCTTC. Its translation: CAISADVRGTGYEQFF.

This clonotype was recorded many times. V gene TRBV6-1 combines with J gene TRBJ2-3, with 11 bases identical to TRBD2. The CDR3 consists of 17 residues. Germline V gives CDR1 MNHNS, CDR2 SASEGT. V lost 1 base, J lost 2 bases, and 5 bases stayed unmatched. For the CDR3, the DNA is TGTGCCAGCAGTGAAGTGGTAGCGGGGGGGTCCACAGATACGCAGTATTTT. Amino acid sequence: CASSEVVAGGSTDTQYF.